Listed here are 17 T cell receptor beta chains from one sample, sequenced in a study of blood T cell repertoires in COVID-19 (dated by TCRdb to about 2020). The library was produced with the immunoSEQ multiplex PCR assay. TCRdb carries this immuneACCESS record with in-frame sequences only. Its versions omit some clonotypes, under half of them owing to an unresolved V gene in the studies checked, with the rest unexplained. Counted in this sample were a few hundred thousand clones; 80% to 90% of them appeared once. The top ten constitute 10% of the sample. Material for sequencing was PBMCs or T cells enriched from blood (not recorded which). Receptors originate from a man aged 18 to 35 with acute COVID-19.

This chain joins TRBV6-5 and TRBJ2-7, with D maybe TRBD1 (5 bases). This CDR3 region has 14 residues. The germline CDR1 and CDR2 sequences are MNHEY and SVGAGI. The V gene lost 5 bases and the J gene lost 2 bases, with 13 bases spanning the gap. CDR3 residues: CASSTGMIAYEQYF. DNA for the CDR3: TGTGCCAGCAGTACAGGTATGATTGCCTACGAGCAGTACTTC.

J is TRBJ1-2 and V is TRBV11-2, with TRBD1 matching over 10 bases. With 5 bases clipped from V and 0 bases from J, the junction kept 6 bases outside the gene matches. The V gene's germline CDR1 is SGHAT and CDR2 FQNNGV. The CDR3 is 16 residues long. This CDR3 reads CASSAGTGVANYGYTF. The CDR3 coding sequence is TGTGCCAGCAGCGCCGGGACAGGGGTAGCTAACTATGGCTACACCTTC. Drawing the rest from reference TRBV11-2 and TRBJ1-2, the complete variable domain is EAGVAQSPRYKIIEKRQSVAFWCNPISGHATLYWYQQILGQGPKLLIQFQNNGVVDDSQLPKDRFSAERLKGVDSTLKIQPAKLEDSAVYLCASSAGTGVANYGYTFGSGTRLTVV.

The V gene is TRBV12-3 or TRBV12-4, the J gene TRBJ1-4; a weak D match, TRBD1 (6 bases). This CDR3 contains 13 residues. V was trimmed by 5 bases and J by 7 bases, leaving 11 bases between them. CDR3 sequence reads: CASSTQGGEKLFF. In DNA form, the CDR3 reads TGTGCCAGCAGTACACAGGGTGGTGAAAAACTGTTTTTT.

The CDR3 nucleotides are TGTGCCAGCAGCTTGGCCGGGACAGGGGACATGAACACTGAAGCTTTCTTT. The encoded protein is CASSLAGTGDMNTEAFF. This chain uses TRBV5-6 with TRBJ1-1, with 10 bases fitting TRBD1. The germline gives CDR1 SGHDT, CDR2 YYEEEE. V trimming: 0 bases; J trimming: 0 bases; junction bases outside the gene matches: 5. The CDR3 covers 17 residues. The full variable domain, with the rest looked up from reference TRBV5-6 and TRBJ1-1, is DAGVTQSPTHLIKTRGQQVTLRCSPKSGHDTVSWYQQALGQGPQFIFQYYEEEERQRGNFPDRFSGHQFPNYSSELNVNALLLGDSALYLCASSLAGTGDMNTEAFFGQGTRLTVV.

The gene calls are TRBV5-1 and TRBJ2-5; TRBD2 matches at 12 bases. Trimming removed 6 bases from V and 1 base from J; junction bases left unmatched: 4. Germline CDR1 reads SGHRS; CDR2 reads YFSETQ. The CDR3 contains 15 residues. CDR3 nucleotide sequence: TGCGCCAGCACCGGACTAGCGGGATCCCAAGAGACCCAGTACTTC. The encoded protein is CASTGLAGSQETQYF. Looking up the rest from reference TRBV5-1 and TRBJ2-5 gives the full variable domain: KAGVTQTPRYLIKTRGQQVTLSCSPISGHRSVSWYQQTPGQGLQFLFEYFSETQRNKGNFPGRFSGRQFSNSRSEMNVSTLELGDSALYLCASTGLAGSQETQYFGPGTRLLVL.

This sequence joins TRBV19 and TRBJ1-1; 8 nucleotides agree with TRBD1. The J segment lost 4 bases and the V segment lost 3 bases, leaving 13 bases of the junction unmatched. Germline CDR1 is LNHDA and CDR2 is SQIVND (reference sequence). The CDR3 is made up of 17 amino acids. The CDR3 sequence: CASSILTGGSLSTEAFF. CDR3 in DNA: TGTGCCAGTAGTATCTTAACAGGGGGTTCATTGAGCACTGAAGCTTTCTTT.

This sequence joins TRBV19 and TRBJ1-5, with D possibly TRBD1 on 5 matching bases. Trimming pared 3 bases from V and 0 bases from J, leaving 15 bases between. The germline CDR1 and CDR2 sequences are LNHDA and SQIVND (reference sequence). The length of the CDR3 is 17 residues. Here the CDR3 DNA reads TGTGCCAGTAGTATGACGAGTGGACATTATAGCAATCAGCCCCAGCATTTT. Its protein is CASSMTSGHYSNQPQHF.

Turning to this clone: An end of the junction differs from the germline gene, which may be a read error. The gene calls are TRBV6-1 and TRBJ1-2, with 7 bases that match TRBD1. Germline assignment: CDR1 MNHNS and CDR2 SASEGT. The length of the CDR3 is 13 residues. The CDR3 bases are TGTGCCAGCACTGAAGACAGGGTATCTGGCTACACCTTC. Its protein is CASTEDRVSGYTF.

The V gene is TRBV28, the J gene TRBJ1-5; D might be TRBD1 (6 bases). From germline, CDR1 is MDHEN and CDR2 SYDVKM. The CDR3 extends over 15 amino acids. V was shortened by 6 bases and J by 3 bases, with 15 bases between the two germline ends. The CDR3 region has the DNA TGTGCCAGCAGGGCCGGGACACAGTTCAATCAGCCCCAGCATTTT. It codes for CASRAGTQFNQPQHF.

This clone was found once. The chain has TRBV27 and TRBJ2-7; 9 bases are shared with TRBD1. Unmatched junction bases numbered 2, after V lost 2 bases and J lost 6 bases. Germline values: CDR1 MNHEY, CDR2 SMNVEV (reference sequence). This CDR3 spans 13 amino acids. CDR3 nucleotide sequence: TGTGCCAGCAGTTTACTGACAGGGGGCGAGCAGTACTTC. The encoded protein is CASSLLTGGEQYF.

The chain uses TRBV5-1 and TRBJ2-2; D possibly corresponds to TRBD1 (5 bases). The CDR3 runs 16 residues. Germline V gives CDR1 SGHRS, CDR2 YFSETQ. Deletions cut 0 bases from V and 1 base from J, with 10 bases between. The CDR3 here is CASSLEAQGNTGELFF. DNA for the CDR3: TGCGCCAGCAGCTTGGAAGCTCAGGGGAACACCGGGGAGCTGTTTTTT.

The chain employs TRBV11-2 and TRBJ2-1; 7 bases align to TRBD2. The CDR3 loop spans 19 amino acids. V dropped 5 bases and J dropped 7; count of bases not matched to a gene: 23. Germline V CDR1 and CDR2: SGHAT, FQNNGV. DNA for the CDR3: TGTGCCAGCAGCCCTCCCCAAGCGGGAAACCCCGTGAAGGAAAATGAGCAGTTCTTC. Residues: CASSPPQAGNPVKENEQFF. Full variable domain (remainder filled in from reference TRBV11-2 and TRBJ2-1): EAGVAQSPRYKIIEKRQSVAFWCNPISGHATLYWYQQILGQGPKLLIQFQNNGVVDDSQLPKDRFSAERLKGVDSTLKIQPAKLEDSAVYLCASSPPQAGNPVKENEQFFGPGTRLTVL.

The chain is built from TRBV9 and TRBJ1-4; tentatively, D is TRBD1 (6 bases). The CDR3 is 15 residues long. The germline V and J ends were trimmed by 4 bases and 3 bases, with 13 bases remaining between them. CDR1 is SGDLS, CDR2 YYNGEE, per germline. The CDR3 region has the DNA TGTGCCAGCAGCTCTCGGACAGCGGCTAATGAAAAACTGTTTTTT. This gives the protein CASSSRTAANEKLFF.

The V gene is TRBV27, the J gene TRBJ1-1; a possible D gene is TRBD1 (5 bases). Germline-derived CDR1 and CDR2 are MNHEY and SMNVEV (reference sequence). V was clipped by 5 bases and J by 0 bases, with 13 bases between them. The CDR3 contains 15 residues. The chain's CDR3 is CASSLGPLMNTEAFF. The CDR3 DNA reads TGTGCCAGCAGTCTGGGGCCTTTAATGAACACTGAAGCTTTCTTT.

V usage is TRBV6-6 and J usage is TRBJ1-1; D call uncertain. Germline V gene data show CDR1 as MNHNY and CDR2 as SVGAGI (reference sequence). The CDR3 is made up of 12 amino acids. V gave up 2 bases and J gave up 7 bases, with 8 bases separating them. CDR3 nucleotides: TGTGCCAGCAGTTACCCCCGGGATGAAGCTTTCTTT. Translating it yields CASSYPRDEAFF.

The chain combines TRBV7-9 with TRBJ1-4, with D uncertain. This CDR3 has 17 amino acids. Germline-derived CDR1 and CDR2 are SEHNR and FQNEAQ (reference sequence). Trimming shortened V by 5 bases and J by 0 bases, and 16 bases separated the two germline ends. CDR3 coding DNA: TGTGCCAGCAGCGCTAGAACGGCACTAGCAACTAATGAAAAACTGTTTTTT. Translated: CASSARTALATNEKLFF.

V gene TRBV25-1 combines with J gene TRBJ2-3, with 7 positions matching TRBD2. This CDR3 spans 14 amino acids. Looked up from germline, CDR1 is MGHDK and CDR2 is SYGVNS. The ends lost 3 bases at V and 1 base at J; junction bases unmatched: 1. CDR3 in amino acids: CASSDTSGTDTQYF. DNA for the CDR3: TGTGCCAGCAGTGATACTAGCGGCACAGATACGCAGTATTTT.